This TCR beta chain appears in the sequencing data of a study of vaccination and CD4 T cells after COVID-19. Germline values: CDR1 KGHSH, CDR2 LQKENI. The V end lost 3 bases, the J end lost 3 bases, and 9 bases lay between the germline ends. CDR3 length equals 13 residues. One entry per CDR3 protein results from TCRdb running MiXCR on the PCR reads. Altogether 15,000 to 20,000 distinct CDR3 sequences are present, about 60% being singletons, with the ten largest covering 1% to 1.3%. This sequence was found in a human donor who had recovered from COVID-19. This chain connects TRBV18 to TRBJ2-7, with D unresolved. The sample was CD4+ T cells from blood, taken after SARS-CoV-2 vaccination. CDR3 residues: CASSPLDDYEQYF. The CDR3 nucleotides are TGTGCCAGCTCACCTTTGGACGACTACGAGCAGTACTTC.